This T cell receptor (beta chain) is drawn from a study of cytomegalovirus exposure and HLA in healthy donors. Germline V lookup: CDR1 MNHEY, CDR2 SVGAGI. The V end lost 0 bases, the J end lost 3 bases, and 8 bases lay between the germline ends. This CDR3 comprises 15 residues. Vbeta (60) and Jbeta (13) primers were used in the PCR. The protocol was immunoSEQ multiplex PCR, while the TCRdb copy is restricted to in-frame clones and leaves out a portion. The repertoire holds 150,000 to 200,000 clones, with 75% to 85% as singletons. The receptor's source is a woman aged 25 to 39 in good health and CMV-seronegative. The V gene is TRBV6-5, the J gene TRBJ2-2; D gene unclear. Sequencing was performed on PBMCs. In nucleotides, the CDR3 is TGTGCCAGCAGTTACTCTTCCAGATACACCGGGGAGCTGTTTTTT. The encoded protein is CASSYSSRYTGELFF.